Presented here are 16 T cell receptor beta chains from one specimen sequenced in a study of T cell responses to AZD1222 COVID-19 vaccine. The data were produced by immunoSEQ multiplex PCR, yet TCRdb's version contains in-frame clones alone and is incomplete. The table records 130,000 to 150,000 clones, about 90% of them present only once. The specimen was peripheral blood, collected on day 0 of AZD1222 vaccination. The receptor set was obtained from an adult in good health.

The rearrangement links TRBV9 to TRBJ1-2, with a weak D call TRBD1 (6 bases). The CDR3 covers 14 residues. Between the trimmed V and J ends, which lost 3 bases and 8 bases, there was a span of 17 bases. Germline loops: CDR1 SGDLS, CDR2 YYNGEE. For the CDR3, the DNA is TGTGCCAGCAGCGCCATACAGGGAATTGAAGGCTACACCTTC. It codes for CASSAIQGIEGYTF.

The chain recombines TRBV5-1 with TRBJ1-6; maybe TRBD1 (5 bases). This CDR3 comprises 17 residues. Germline V gene data show CDR1 as SGHRS and CDR2 as YFSETQ. V lost 0 bases and J lost 0, with 10 bases in between. DNA for the CDR3: TGCGCCAGCAGCTTGGATCAGACAGCCTCCTATAATTCACCCCTCCACTTT. Translation gives CASSLDQTASYNSPLHF. Full variable domain (missing parts from reference TRBV5-1 and TRBJ1-6): KAGVTQTPRYLIKTRGQQVTLSCSPISGHRSVSWYQQTPGQGLQFLFEYFSETQRNKGNFPGRFSGRQFSNSRSEMNVSTLELGDSALYLCASSLDQTASYNSPLHFGNGTRLTVT.

The gene calls are TRBV18 and TRBJ2-3; D is possibly TRBD1 or TRBD2 (7 bases each). The length of the CDR3 is 16 residues. The germline gives CDR1 KGHSH, CDR2 LQKENI. V lost 2 bases and J 0 bases, leaving 12 bases between the germline ends. The CDR3 loop is CASSPAGGASTDTQYF. The CDR3 DNA follows: TGTGCCAGCTCACCAGCAGGGGGGGCCAGCACAGATACGCAGTATTTT.

V is TRBV2 and J is TRBJ2-1; TRBD1 might be the D (6 bases). CDR1 and CDR2 from the germline V gene are SNHLY and FYNNEI. The CDR3 covers 15 residues. With 6 bases removed from V and 0 bases from J, the gap between germline ends came to 12 bases. In nucleotides, the CDR3 is TGTGCCAGCAGCCAACAGGGTAGCTCCTACAATGAGCAGTTCTTC. Translating it yields CASSQQGSSYNEQFF.

The chain carries TRBV11-2 and TRBJ1-6; D is undetermined. The CDR3 contains 16 residues. Trimming pared 5 bases from V and 7 bases from J, leaving 18 bases between. Germline CDR1 is SGHAT and CDR2 is FQNNGV. The CDR3 nucleotides read TGTGCCAGCAGCATATCAGGTGGACTCGGCAATTCACCCCTCCACTTT. Translation gives CASSISGGLGNSPLHF.

The J gene is TRBJ1-2, the V gene TRBV13, with TRBD1 matching over 11 bases. The CDR3 length is 15 residues. After removal of 3 bases from V and 7 bases from J, the junction contained 7 bases not matched to a gene. Germline CDR1 and CDR2: PRHDT and FYEKMQ (reference sequence). DNA of the CDR3: TGTGCCAGCAGCTTTTGGGGACAGGGGGTAACTGGCTACACCTTC. Translating gives CASSFWGQGVTGYTF.

The chain uses TRBV18 and TRBJ1-6, with D unresolved. CDR3 length equals 15 residues. The germline CDR1 and CDR2 sequences are KGHSH and LQKENI. V was clipped by 3 bases and J by 2 bases, with 8 bases between them. The CDR3 nucleotides are TGTGCCAGCTCACCCGGCCCAGCCTATAATTCACCCCTCCACTTT. Encoded protein: CASSPGPAYNSPLHF. Looking up the rest from reference TRBV18 and TRBJ1-6 gives the full variable domain: NAGVMQNPRHLVRRRGQEARLRCSPMKGHSHVYWYRQLPEEGLKFMVYLQKENIIDESGMPKERFSAEFPKEGPSILRIQQVVRGDSAAYFCASSPGPAYNSPLHFGNGTRLTVT.

V gene TRBV9 combines with J gene TRBJ1-4, with 8 bases matching TRBD1. Trimming at V came to 0 bases and at J to 8 bases, leaving 15 bases not matched to a gene. Germline CDR1 and CDR2: SGDLS and YYNGEE. The CDR3 spans 18 residues. As DNA, the CDR3 is TGTGCCAGCAGCGTAGCGAGGACAGGGACCGGTGGAAAGGAAAAACTGTTTTTT. It yields the protein CASSVARTGTGGKEKLFF.

The J gene is TRBJ1-5, the V gene TRBV5-6; the D gene is possibly TRBD1 (5 bases). Trimming took 1 base from V and 0 from J, leaving 8 bases between them. This CDR3 has 15 residues. The germline V gene encodes CDR1 SGHDT and CDR2 YYEEEE. The CDR3, as DNA: TGTGCCAGCAGCTTGTCCGGGGGTAGCAATCAGCCCCAGCATTTT. It yields the protein CASSLSGGSNQPQHF.

This clone was detected only once. The chain links TRBV19 to TRBJ1-5; D possibly corresponds to TRBD1 (5 bases). Germline CDR1 is LNHDA and CDR2 is SQIVND (reference sequence). V lost 7 bases and J lost 0, with 13 bases in between. The CDR3 spans 15 residues. CDR3 amino acids: CASNWGRDSNQPQHF. CDR3 coding DNA: TGTGCCAGTAATTGGGGCCGTGATAGCAATCAGCCCCAGCATTTT.

This rearrangement joins TRBV5-1 to TRBJ2-2; tentative D call: TRBD2 (6 bases). The V end lost 3 bases, the J end lost 6 bases, and 18 bases lay between the germline ends. Germline assignment: CDR1 SGHRS and CDR2 YFSETQ. CDR3 size: 16 residues. Here the CDR3 reads CASSYSTSLGPGELFF. DNA of the CDR3: TGCGCCAGCAGCTACTCGACTAGTCTCGGACCCGGGGAGCTGTTTTTT.

The V and J genes are TRBV2 and TRBJ2-7; 8 bases are shared with TRBD1. The junction had 6 bases not matched to a gene; V was cut back by 6 bases and J by 2 bases. The CDR3 sequence is 14 residues long. CDR1 is SNHLY and CDR2 is FYNNEI in the germline V gene. CDR3 amino acids: CASREDRATYEQYF. The CDR3 coding sequence is TGTGCCAGCAGGGAGGACAGGGCCACCTACGAGCAGTACTTC.

The chain is built from TRBV29-1 and TRBJ2-3; 13 bases are a match to TRBD2. The CDR3 totals 15 residues. J lost 2 bases, V lost 3 bases, and 2 bases had no gene match. Looked up from germline, CDR1 is SQVTM and CDR2 is ANQGSEA. The CDR3 coding sequence is TGCAGCGTTGAGGGGACTAGCGGGGTCACAGATACGCAGTATTTT. Amino acid sequence: CSVEGTSGVTDTQYF.

This chain links TRBV18 with TRBJ1-5; the D gene is possibly TRBD1 (6 bases). Germline CDR1 reads KGHSH; CDR2 reads LQKENI. This CDR3 contains 15 residues. The V end lost 3 bases, the J end lost 0 bases, and 9 bases lay between the germline ends. The CDR3 sequence: CASSPQGNSNQPQHF. The DNA of the CDR3 is TGTGCCAGCTCACCGCAGGGGAATAGCAATCAGCCCCAGCATTTT.

The genes are TRBV2 and TRBJ2-5, with D unresolved. The V gene's germline CDR1 is SNHLY and CDR2 FYNNEI. Trimming pared 8 bases from V and 5 bases from J, leaving 12 bases between. The length of the CDR3 is 12 residues. In nucleotides, the CDR3 is TGTGCCAGCCAGGTTGGGCCCGAGACCCAGTACTTC. It codes for CASQVGPETQYF. Together with reference TRBV2 and TRBJ2-5, the CDR3 gives the full variable domain: EPEVTQTPSHQVTQMGQEVILRCVPISNHLYFYWYRQILGQKVEFLVSFYNNEISEKSEIFDDQFSVERPDGSNFTLKIRSTKLEDSAMYFCASQVGPETQYFGPGTRLLVL.

This chain joins TRBV2 and TRBJ2-7; 7 bases agree with TRBD2. Germline values: CDR1 SNHLY, CDR2 FYNNEI. The CDR3 spans 14 residues. Trimming at V came to 4 bases and at J to 4 bases, leaving 7 bases not matched to a gene. CDR3 sequence (DNA): TGTGCCAGCAGTGCGACTAACGGGGGGTACGAGCAGTACTTC. Its protein is CASSATNGGYEQYF.